Listed below are T cell receptor beta chains from one sample, sequenced in a study of CD8+ T cells in alopecia areata. Generated by immunoSEQ multiplex PCR, the TCRdb table keeps only in-frame clones and is missing some. In the table there are hundreds of thousands of clones, roughly two thirds of which are singletons. The sequencing used CD4+ T cells sorted from blood, collected at week 0. The receptors shown here come from a human donor with alopecia areata. Each CDR3 is given with its conserved first and last residue. The D gene is left open where the match is weak. A row's size may be missing; if present it is once, few, many or a size class.

CDR3aa: CASSQDSDQNSPLHF
CDR3nt: TGTGCCAGCAGCCAAGATTCGGATCAGAATTCACCCCTCCACTTT
abundance: NA
j_gene: TRBJ1-6
v_gene: TRBV14
d_gene: NA

CDR3aa: CASSLGGTGELFF
CDR3nt: TGTGCCAGCAGCTTAGGGGGTACCGGGGAGCTGTTTTTT
abundance: many
j_gene: TRBJ2-2
v_gene: TRBV7-3
d_gene: NA

CDR3aa: CASSPGFSGANVLTF
CDR3nt: TGCGCCAGCAGCCCGGGATTCTCTGGGGCCAACGTCCTGACTTTC
abundance: few
j_gene: TRBJ2-6
v_gene: TRBV5-1
d_gene: NA

CDR3aa: CASSEHMTGELFF
CDR3nt: TGTGCCAGCAGTGAACATATGACCGGGGAGCTGTTTTTT
abundance: NA
j_gene: TRBJ2-2
v_gene: TRBV2
d_gene: NA

CDR3aa: CASSPQQGRDEQFF
CDR3nt: TGTGCCAGCAGCCCTCAACAGGGGAGGGATGAGCAGTTCTTC
abundance: once
j_gene: TRBJ2-1
v_gene: TRBV7-2
d_gene: NA

CDR3aa: CAFRRVGTQYF
CDR3nt: TGTGCCTTCCGACGGGTGGGGACCCAGTACTTC
abundance: NA
j_gene: TRBJ2-5
v_gene: TRBV30
d_gene: NA

CDR3aa: CSAHVGNTYEQYF
CDR3nt: TGCAGCGCCCACGTCGGGAATACCTACGAGCAGTACTTC
abundance: NA
j_gene: TRBJ2-7
v_gene: TRBV29-1
d_gene: NA

CDR3aa: CASSLSGGRQETQYF
CDR3nt: TGCGCCAGCAGCCTGTCGGGGGGGCGGCAAGAGACCCAGTACTTC
abundance: NA
j_gene: TRBJ2-5
v_gene: TRBV4-3
d_gene: TRBD2

CDR3aa: CASSYLGQGQPQHF
CDR3nt: TGTGCCAGCAGTTATCTAGGCCAGGGGCAGCCCCAGCATTTT
abundance: NA
j_gene: TRBJ1-5
v_gene: TRBV6-6
d_gene: NA

CDR3aa: CSVEVPQEKLFF
CDR3nt: TGCAGCGTTGAAGTCCCCCAGGAAAAACTGTTTTTT
abundance: NA
j_gene: TRBJ1-4
v_gene: TRBV29-1
d_gene: NA

CDR3aa: CASSLAVREQYF
CDR3nt: TGTGCCAGCAGTCTGGCCGTTCGCGAGCAGTACTTC
abundance: NA
j_gene: TRBJ2-7
v_gene: TRBV28
d_gene: NA

CDR3aa: CATSRVGGGETQYF
CDR3nt: TGTGCCACCAGCAGAGTAGGCGGGGGAGAGACCCAGTACTTC
abundance: NA
j_gene: TRBJ2-5
v_gene: TRBV15
d_gene: TRBD2

CDR3aa: CASSLTGQGNGYTF
CDR3nt: TGTGCCAGCAGCTTAACGGGGCAGGGGAATGGCTACACCTTC
abundance: NA
j_gene: TRBJ1-2
v_gene: TRBV7-6
d_gene: NA

CDR3aa: CASSQDISLAGGNEQFF
CDR3nt: TGCGCCAGCAGCCAAGATATTTCCCTAGCGGGGGGGAATGAGCAGTTCTTC
abundance: NA
j_gene: TRBJ2-1
v_gene: TRBV4-3
d_gene: TRBD2

CDR3aa: CSASLPSGIGYTF
CDR3nt: TGCAGCGCCTCCTTGCCATCGGGAATCGGTTACACCTTC
abundance: NA
j_gene: TRBJ1-2
v_gene: TRBV29-1
d_gene: NA

CDR3aa: CASSPGIRDRGNSPLHF
CDR3nt: TGTGCCAGCAGCCCCGGGATCCGGGACAGGGGTAATTCACCCCTCCACTTT
abundance: once
j_gene: TRBJ1-6
v_gene: TRBV4-2
d_gene: TRBD1

CDR3aa: CASSQGARASTF
CDR3nt: TGTGCCAGCAGCCAGGGAGCCAGAGCTTCCACCTTC
abundance: NA
j_gene: TRBJ1-2
v_gene: TRBV14
d_gene: NA

CDR3aa: CASSLVAGEGETQYF
CDR3nt: TGTGCCAGCAGCTTAGTAGCGGGGGAGGGCGAGACCCAGTACTTC
abundance: NA
j_gene: TRBJ2-5
v_gene: TRBV7-2
d_gene: TRBD2

CDR3aa: CASSVGDSLNEKLFF
CDR3nt: TGTGCCAGCAGCGTAGGGGACAGCCTTAATGAAAAACTGTTTTTT
abundance: NA
j_gene: TRBJ1-4
v_gene: TRBV9
d_gene: TRBD1

CDR3aa: CASSLIPGGTGELFF
CDR3nt: TGTGCCAGCAGCTTAATCCCAGGGGGCACCGGGGAGCTGTTTTTT
abundance: NA
j_gene: TRBJ2-2
v_gene: TRBV7-3
d_gene: TRBD1

CDR3aa: CATSRALGQETQYF
CDR3nt: TGTGCCACCAGCAGAGCCTTAGGTCAAGAGACCCAGTACTTC
abundance: NA
j_gene: TRBJ2-5
v_gene: TRBV15
d_gene: NA

CDR3aa: CASTHRDFDNEQFF
CDR3nt: TGCGCCAGCACCCACCGGGACTTCGACAATGAGCAGTTCTTC
abundance: NA
j_gene: TRBJ2-1
v_gene: TRBV5-1
d_gene: NA

CDR3aa: CASSPRGYEQYF
CDR3nt: TGCGCCAGCAGCCCGCGGGGGTACGAGCAGTACTTC
abundance: NA
j_gene: TRBJ2-7
v_gene: TRBV5-1
d_gene: TRBD2

CDR3aa: CAIGAQGSGYEQYF
CDR3nt: TGTGCCATCGGGGCCCAGGGATCCGGCTACGAGCAGTACTTC
abundance: NA
j_gene: TRBJ2-7
v_gene: TRBV10-3
d_gene: NA

CDR3aa: CASSLDLGWGDTQYF
CDR3nt: TGTGCCAGCAGCTTAGATCTTGGTTGGGGAGATACGCAGTATTTT
abundance: NA
j_gene: TRBJ2-3
v_gene: TRBV11-2
d_gene: NA

CDR3aa: CASSLAGSYGYTF
CDR3nt: TGTGCCAGCAGCTTAGCGGGGTCCTATGGCTACACCTTC
abundance: NA
j_gene: TRBJ1-2
v_gene: TRBV11-2
d_gene: NA

CDR3aa: CASVRDRGRQETQYF
CDR3nt: TGCGCCAGCGTCCGGGACAGGGGTCGTCAAGAGACCCAGTACTTC
abundance: NA
j_gene: TRBJ2-5
v_gene: TRBV23-1
d_gene: TRBD1

CDR3aa: CASSVGLDYGYTF
CDR3nt: TGTGCCAGCAGTGTAGGGCTCGACTATGGCTACACCTTC
abundance: NA
j_gene: TRBJ1-2
v_gene: TRBV2
d_gene: NA

CDR3aa: CATTQGNQPQHF
CDR3nt: TGTGCCACCACACAGGGGAATCAGCCCCAGCATTTT
abundance: NA
j_gene: TRBJ1-5
v_gene: TRBV19
d_gene: TRBD1

CDR3aa: CASSSDHTMIEAFF
CDR3nt: TGCGCCAGCAGCTCCGACCATACCATGATTGAAGCTTTCTTT
abundance: few
j_gene: TRBJ1-1
v_gene: TRBV5-1
d_gene: NA

CDR3aa: CSVRDPEGGTQYF
CDR3nt: TGCAGCGTCCGGGACCCAGAGGGTGGTACGCAGTATTTT
abundance: NA
j_gene: TRBJ2-3
v_gene: TRBV29-1
d_gene: NA

CDR3aa: CAIRVTANSPLHF
CDR3nt: TGTGCCATCAGGGTGACAGCTAATTCACCCCTCCACTTT
abundance: NA
j_gene: TRBJ1-6
v_gene: TRBV10-3
d_gene: NA

CDR3aa: CAWTRLETQYF
CDR3nt: TGTGCCTGGACGAGGCTGGAGACCCAGTACTTC
abundance: NA
j_gene: TRBJ2-5
v_gene: TRBV30
d_gene: NA

CDR3aa: CASSEAGGDNEQFF
CDR3nt: TGTGCCAGCAGTGAAGCAGGAGGGGACAATGAGCAGTTCTTC
abundance: NA
j_gene: TRBJ2-1
v_gene: TRBV6-1
d_gene: NA

CDR3aa: CASSPASGGDSNQPQHF
CDR3nt: TGTGCCAGCAGCCCCGCGTCGGGGGGGGATAGCAATCAGCCCCAGCATTTT
abundance: NA
j_gene: TRBJ1-5
v_gene: TRBV7-9
d_gene: NA

CDR3aa: CASSPRQGFTIHGYTF
CDR3nt: TGTGCCAGTAGTCCTCGACAGGGATTCACGATACATGGCTACACCTTC
abundance: NA
j_gene: TRBJ1-2
v_gene: TRBV19
d_gene: TRBD1

CDR3aa: CASSLWGEAQYF
CDR3nt: TGTGCCAGCAGCTTGTGGGGTGAGGCTCAGTACTTC
abundance: NA
j_gene: TRBJ2-5
v_gene: TRBV13
d_gene: NA